This is a list of T cell receptor beta chains from one sample in a study of blood T cell repertoires in COVID-19. The assay was immunoSEQ multiplex PCR, and TCRdb's table has in-frame clones only and misses some. This table holds roughly 55,000 clones, over 75% found once. Sequenced sample: peripheral blood. The receptors were gathered from a human donor with active COVID-19. The donor label of this sample is uncertain. Each CDR3 is given without its conserved first and last residue. Rows may omit the clone size; those that give it use once, few, many or a size class.

. | TRBJ1-5 | TRBV19 | ASRTAGLRVFNQPQH
. | TRBJ1-5 | TRBV7-6 | ASSATDSNQPQH
once | TRBJ2-1 | TRBV5-4 | ASSTLSGGNYNEQF
. | TRBJ1-1 | TRBV10-3 | AISAGQGDTEAF
. | TRBJ2-7 | TRBV6-1 | ASSEMSGNSYEQY
. | TRBJ1-1 | TRBV6-9 | ASSPGSAGSIDTEAF
. | TRBJ2-1 | TRBV7-3 | ASSLSSGAYNEQF
. | TRBJ2-7 | TRBV11-3 | ASSPHAGSGEQY
. | TRBJ1-2 | TRBV9 | ASSLGQPGNYGYT
. | TRBJ2-7 | TRBV4-1 | ASSQAARGPLEQY
. | TRBJ1-2 | TRBV28 | ASSPGTEGYT
. | TRBJ2-7 | TRBV9 | ASSVGACEQY
. | TRBJ1-2 | TRBV6-2/TRBV6-3 | ASSRSPQGEGYT
. | TRBJ2-1 | TRBV19 | ASSMGDRVYNEQF
. | TRBJ2-7 | TRBV28 | ASSPSGTGKGEQY
. | TRBJ2-7 | TRBV30 | AWGPGQGWAEQY
. | TRBJ2-2 | TRBV9 | ASSAFAGVSGELF
. | TRBJ1-3 | TRBV6-5 | ASSIRDRAGNTIY
. | TRBJ2-1 | TRBV18 | ASSPDNYNEQF
. | TRBJ1-4 | TRBV5-1 | ASGDGSRNEKLF
. | TRBJ1-1 | TRBV6-5 | ASSSTGDLRNTEAF
once | TRBJ1-4 | TRBV14 | ASSRGPNEKLF
. | TRBJ2-2 | TRBV7-2 | ASSLTSGRAANTGELF
once | TRBJ2-1 | TRBV5-1 | ASSLLTSENEQF
. | TRBJ2-3 | TRBV7-3 | ASSHTSGGTDTQY
once | TRBJ2-7 | TRBV5-4 | ASSLAQGPSGSGYEQY
. | TRBJ2-2 | TRBV2 | ASSEKGGYTGELF
. | TRBJ2-3 | TRBV12-3/TRBV12-4 | ASSFEGPDTQY
. | TRBJ2-1 | TRBV28 | ASRATSGSYNEQF
. | TRBJ2-1 | TRBV27 | ASSPSGTNHLEQF
. | TRBJ2-2 | TRBV25-1 | ASRSGGRSLTGELF
. | TRBJ1-5 | TRBV6-6 | ASSLDRDLGLWNQPQH
. | TRBJ1-5 | TRBV18 | ASSPGQAPNQPQH
. | TRBJ1-1 | TRBV11-3 | ASSPGHPRGTEAF
once | TRBJ1-1 | TRBV19 | ARVGHRVKNTEAF
. | TRBJ1-1 | TRBV19 | ASSTTVNTEAF
. | TRBJ2-3 | TRBV28 | ASSLYGRDNTQY
. | TRBJ2-1 | TRBV4-2 | ASSPEGLAGGFHNEQF
. | TRBJ2-1 | TRBV27 | ASSLFRTGEQF
. | TRBJ2-7 | TRBV18 | ASSLLAGSWEQY
. | TRBJ2-1 | TRBV9 | ASSLQGGAFNEQF
few | TRBJ1-2 | TRBV7-9 | ASSLAREFWNYGYT
. | TRBJ2-6 | TRBV2 | ASSSGGWANVLT
. | TRBJ2-3 | TRBV9 | ASSSQGGGGTDTQY
. | TRBJ2-5 | TRBV14 | ASSPDRVGETQY
. | TRBJ1-1 | TRBV30 | AWSVQDRPEAF
. | TRBJ1-1 | TRBV27 | ASNSRSAGKNTEAF
. | TRBJ2-2 | TRBV7-8 | ASTSAGNTGELF
. | TRBJ2-6 | TRBV9 | ASRVGRDYSGANVLT
few | TRBJ1-1 | TRBV6-5 | ASSYSDRGGTEAF
. | TRBJ1-1 | TRBV6-5 | ASKQLQGSTEAF
. | TRBJ1-1 | TRBV7-2 | ASSLGQDSEAF
. | TRBJ2-7 | TRBV30 | AWSVPGAYEQY
few | TRBJ1-1 | TRBV3-1/TRBV3-2 | ASSQLGGNTEAF
. | TRBJ1-4 | TRBV7-9 | ASSLLGRINEKLF
. | TRBJ2-1 | TRBV10-3 | AISEPSGYNEQF